Presented here are 6 T cell receptor beta chains from one specimen sequenced in a study of blood T cell repertoires in COVID-19. Generated by immunoSEQ multiplex PCR, the TCRdb table keeps only in-frame clones and is missing some. This table has 100,000 to 120,000 clones, 82% appearing once. Sequences were obtained from peripheral blood. The receptors here all came from a woman older than 75 with acute or convalescent COVID-19.

V is TRBV24-1 and J is TRBJ2-2; the D is unclear. This CDR3 comprises 14 residues. Per the germline V gene, CDR1 is KGHDR and CDR2 is SFDVKD. The V end lost 7 bases, the J end lost 0 bases, and 8 bases lay between the germline ends. In DNA, the CDR3 is TGTGCCACCAGGGGCCTATCGAACACCGGGGAGCTGTTTTTT. Translating gives CATRGLSNTGELFF.

Only a few counts were recorded for this clone. The rearrangement joins TRBV7-9 to TRBJ1-1; weak D call: TRBD1 (6 bases). The CDR3 covers 16 residues. Germline CDR1 SEHNR, CDR2 FQNEAQ (reference sequence). V gave up 4 bases and J gave up 0 bases, with 15 bases separating them. The CDR3 region is CASSSPRTAMNTEAFF. The CDR3 bases are TGTGCCAGCAGCTCTCCCCGGACAGCGATGAACACTGAAGCTTTCTTT.

This clone was seen just once. V usage is TRBV28 and J usage is TRBJ1-5, with D hard to call. Germline CDR1 and CDR2: MDHEN and SYDVKM. V was pared by 3 bases and J by 4 bases, with 10 bases between. The CDR3 loop spans 14 amino acids. The CDR3 DNA reads as TGTGCCAGCAGTTTGGTACAGAATAATCAGCCCCAGCATTTT. The encoded protein is CASSLVQNNQPQHF.

This clone was recorded only once. V usage is TRBV6-5 and J usage is TRBJ2-1; 12 bases fit TRBD1. The ends lost 5 bases at V and 8 bases at J; junction bases unmatched: 7. This CDR3 spans 15 amino acids. The germline CDR1 and CDR2 sequences are MNHEY and SVGAGI. CDR3 nucleotide sequence: TGTGCCAGCAGTCGCCGGGACAGGGGGCTTGATGAGCAGTTCTTC. This encodes CASSRRDRGLDEQFF.

The chain combines TRBV30 with TRBJ1-1; D is uncertain. The V end was cut by 0 bases, the J end by 6 bases, with 5 bases between. Germline V gives CDR1 GTSNPN, CDR2 SVGIG (reference sequence). CDR3 length: 11 residues. Written as DNA, the CDR3 is TGTGCCTGGAGTGTTCTCGCTGAAGCTTTCTTT. It encodes CAWSVLAEAFF.

This rearrangement joins TRBV18 to TRBJ1-5, with 11 bases lining up with TRBD1. The CDR3 is 16 residues long. The V gene end was trimmed by 5 bases and the J gene end by 2 bases; junction bases not matched to a gene: 5. CDR1 KGHSH and CDR2 LQKENI come from the germline V gene. The CDR3 nucleotides read TGTGCCAGCTCAACAGGGACAGGGGGAGGCAATCAGCCCCAGCATTTT. This encodes CASSTGTGGGNQPQHF.